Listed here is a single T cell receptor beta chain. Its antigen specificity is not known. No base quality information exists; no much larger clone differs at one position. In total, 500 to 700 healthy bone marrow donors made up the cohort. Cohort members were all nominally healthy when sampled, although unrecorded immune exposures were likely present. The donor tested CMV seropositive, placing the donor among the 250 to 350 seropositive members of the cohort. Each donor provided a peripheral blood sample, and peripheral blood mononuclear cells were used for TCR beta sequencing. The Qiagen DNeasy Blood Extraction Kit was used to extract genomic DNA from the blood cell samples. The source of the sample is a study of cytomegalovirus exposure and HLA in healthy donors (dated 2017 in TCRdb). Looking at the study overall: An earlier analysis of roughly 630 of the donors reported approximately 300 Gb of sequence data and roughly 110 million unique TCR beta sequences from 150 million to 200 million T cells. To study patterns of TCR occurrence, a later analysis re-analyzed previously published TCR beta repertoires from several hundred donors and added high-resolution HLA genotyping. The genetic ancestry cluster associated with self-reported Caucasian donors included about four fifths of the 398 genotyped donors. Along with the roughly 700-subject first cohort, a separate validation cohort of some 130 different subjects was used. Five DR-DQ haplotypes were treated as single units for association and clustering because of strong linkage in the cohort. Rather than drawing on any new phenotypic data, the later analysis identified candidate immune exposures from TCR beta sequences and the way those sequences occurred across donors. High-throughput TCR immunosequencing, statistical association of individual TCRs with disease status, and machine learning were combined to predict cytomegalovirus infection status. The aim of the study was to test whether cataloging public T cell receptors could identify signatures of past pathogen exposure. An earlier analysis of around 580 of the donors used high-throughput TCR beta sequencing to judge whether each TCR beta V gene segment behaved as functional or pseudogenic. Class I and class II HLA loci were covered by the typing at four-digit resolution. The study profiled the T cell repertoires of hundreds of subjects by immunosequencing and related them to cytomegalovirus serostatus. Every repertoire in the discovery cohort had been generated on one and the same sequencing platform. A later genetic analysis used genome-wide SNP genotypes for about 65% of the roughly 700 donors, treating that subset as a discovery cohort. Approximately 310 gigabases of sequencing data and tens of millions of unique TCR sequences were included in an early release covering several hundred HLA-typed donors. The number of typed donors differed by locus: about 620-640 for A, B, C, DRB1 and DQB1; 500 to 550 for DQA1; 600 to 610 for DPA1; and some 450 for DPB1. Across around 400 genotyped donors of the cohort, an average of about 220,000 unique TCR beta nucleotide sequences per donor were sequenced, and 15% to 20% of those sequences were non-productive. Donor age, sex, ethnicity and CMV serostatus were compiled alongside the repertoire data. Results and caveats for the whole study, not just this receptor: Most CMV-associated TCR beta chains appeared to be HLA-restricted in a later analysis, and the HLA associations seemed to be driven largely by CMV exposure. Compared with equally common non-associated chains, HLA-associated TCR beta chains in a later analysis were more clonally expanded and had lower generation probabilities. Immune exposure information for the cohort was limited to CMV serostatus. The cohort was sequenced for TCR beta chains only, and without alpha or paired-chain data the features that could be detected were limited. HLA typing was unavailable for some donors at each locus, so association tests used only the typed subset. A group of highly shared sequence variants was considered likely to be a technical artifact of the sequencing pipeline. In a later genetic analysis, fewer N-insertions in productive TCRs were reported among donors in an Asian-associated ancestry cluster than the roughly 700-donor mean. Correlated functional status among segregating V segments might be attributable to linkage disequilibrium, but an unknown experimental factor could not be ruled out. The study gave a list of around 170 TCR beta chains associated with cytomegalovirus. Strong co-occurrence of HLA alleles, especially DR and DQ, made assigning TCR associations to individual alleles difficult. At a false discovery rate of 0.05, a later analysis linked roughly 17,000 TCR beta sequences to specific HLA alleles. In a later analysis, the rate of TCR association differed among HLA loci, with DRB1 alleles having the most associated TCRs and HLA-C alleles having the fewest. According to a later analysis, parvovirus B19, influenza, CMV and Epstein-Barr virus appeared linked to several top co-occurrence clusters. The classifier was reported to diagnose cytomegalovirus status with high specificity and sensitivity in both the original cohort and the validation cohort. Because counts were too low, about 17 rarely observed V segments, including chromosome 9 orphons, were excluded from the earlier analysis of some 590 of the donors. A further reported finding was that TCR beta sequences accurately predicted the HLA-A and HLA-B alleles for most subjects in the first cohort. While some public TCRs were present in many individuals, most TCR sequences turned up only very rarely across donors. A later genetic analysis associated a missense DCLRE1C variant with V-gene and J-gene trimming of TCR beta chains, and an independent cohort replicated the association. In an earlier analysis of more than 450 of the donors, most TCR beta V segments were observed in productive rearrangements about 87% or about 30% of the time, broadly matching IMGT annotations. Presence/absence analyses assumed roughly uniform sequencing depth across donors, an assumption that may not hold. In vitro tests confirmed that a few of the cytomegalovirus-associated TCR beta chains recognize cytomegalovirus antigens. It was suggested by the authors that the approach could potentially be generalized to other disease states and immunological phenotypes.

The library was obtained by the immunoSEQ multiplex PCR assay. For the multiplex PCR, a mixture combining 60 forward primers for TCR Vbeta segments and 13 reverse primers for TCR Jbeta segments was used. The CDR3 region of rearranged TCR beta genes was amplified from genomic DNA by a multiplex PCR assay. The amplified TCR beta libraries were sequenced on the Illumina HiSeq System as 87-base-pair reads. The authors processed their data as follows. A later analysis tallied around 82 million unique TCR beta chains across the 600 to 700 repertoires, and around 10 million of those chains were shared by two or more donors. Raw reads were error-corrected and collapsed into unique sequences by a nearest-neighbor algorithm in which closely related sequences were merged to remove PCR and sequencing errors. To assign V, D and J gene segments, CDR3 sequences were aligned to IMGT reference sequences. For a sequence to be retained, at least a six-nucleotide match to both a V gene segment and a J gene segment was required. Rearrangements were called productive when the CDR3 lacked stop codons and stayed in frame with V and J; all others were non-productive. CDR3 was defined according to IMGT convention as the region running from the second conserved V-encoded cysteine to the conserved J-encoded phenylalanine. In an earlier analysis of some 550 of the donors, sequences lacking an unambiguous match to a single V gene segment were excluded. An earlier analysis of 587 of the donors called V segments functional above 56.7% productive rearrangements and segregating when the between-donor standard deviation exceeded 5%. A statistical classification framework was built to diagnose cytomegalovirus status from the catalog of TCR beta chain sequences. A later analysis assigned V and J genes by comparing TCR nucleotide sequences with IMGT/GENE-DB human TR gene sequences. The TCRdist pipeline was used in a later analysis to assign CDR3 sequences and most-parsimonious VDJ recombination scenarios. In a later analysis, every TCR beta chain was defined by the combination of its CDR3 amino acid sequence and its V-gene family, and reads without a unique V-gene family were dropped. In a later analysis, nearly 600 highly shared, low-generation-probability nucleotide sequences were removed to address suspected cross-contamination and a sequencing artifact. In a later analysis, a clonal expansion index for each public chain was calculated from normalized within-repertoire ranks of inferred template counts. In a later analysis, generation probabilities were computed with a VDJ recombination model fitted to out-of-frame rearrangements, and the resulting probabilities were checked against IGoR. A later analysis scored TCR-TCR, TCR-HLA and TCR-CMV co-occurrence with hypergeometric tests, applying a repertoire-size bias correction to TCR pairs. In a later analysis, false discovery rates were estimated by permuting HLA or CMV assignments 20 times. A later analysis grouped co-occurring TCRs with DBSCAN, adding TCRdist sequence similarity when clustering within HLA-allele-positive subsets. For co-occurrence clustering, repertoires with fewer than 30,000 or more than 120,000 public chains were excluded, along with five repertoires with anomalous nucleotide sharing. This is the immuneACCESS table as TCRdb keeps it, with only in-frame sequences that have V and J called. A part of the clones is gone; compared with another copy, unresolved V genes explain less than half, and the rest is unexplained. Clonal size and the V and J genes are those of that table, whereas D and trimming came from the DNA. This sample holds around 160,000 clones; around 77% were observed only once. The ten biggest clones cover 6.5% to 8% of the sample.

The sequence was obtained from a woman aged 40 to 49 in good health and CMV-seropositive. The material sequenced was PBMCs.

The DNA sequence is given as TGTGCCAGCTGCTTCGGCGGCGGGGAGCAGTACTTC. Its translation reads: CASCFGGGEQYF. The chain is encoded by TRBV2 joined to TRBJ2-7; TRBD2 could be the D gene, as 5 bases match. Trimming takes 8 bases from V and 7 bases from J, and the germline ends sit 15 bases apart. CDR1 and CDR2, per the germline V gene, are SNHLY and FYNNEI. The CDR3, from cysteine to phenylalanine, totals 12 residues. The CDR3 DNA has 36 bases and is translated from base 1.